The 17 T cell receptor beta chains reported below all come from one sample, sequenced in a study of Graves' ophthalmopathy and Graves' hyperthyroidism. Amplified material comprised TCR beta CDR3 regions derived from RNA transcripts. In the first round, RT-PCR was carried out with HTBI primers, and a multiplex PCR formed the second round. TCRdb reprocessed the multiplex PCR reads with MiXCR, giving one entry per CDR3 protein. The repertoire includes 500,000 to 700,000 distinct CDR3 sequences, about a fifth of them detected once, and 7.1% sits in the top ten. The sample consisted of peripheral blood. The receptors were sampled from a woman aged 18-35 years with stable Graves' hyperthyroidism. Some clones in this sample may be carry-over from other donors' samples.

The genes are TRBV18 and TRBJ1-3; D gene unclear. The CDR3 runs 16 residues. Germline-derived CDR1 and CDR2 are KGHSH and LQKENI. The V end lost 1 base, the J end lost 6 bases, and 16 bases lay between the germline ends. The CDR3 coding sequence is TGTGCCAGCTCACCACTAATGGGTCAGGTCACAAACACCATATATTTT. Its translation: CASSPLMGQVTNTIYF.

This sequence joins TRBV30 and TRBJ1-3, with 8 bases identical to TRBD1. The CDR3 totals 16 residues. Germline values: CDR1 GTSNPN, CDR2 SVGIG (reference sequence). With 5 bases clipped from V and 0 bases from J, the junction kept 9 bases outside the gene matches. This CDR3 reads CAWGDRSTISGNTIYF. Written as DNA, the CDR3 is TGTGCCTGGGGGGACAGGAGCACCATCTCTGGAAACACCATATATTTT.

The CDR3 is CASSLSDREGTQYF. The CDR3 DNA follows: TGTGCCAGCTCACTCTCGGACAGGGAAGGGACCCAGTACTTC. The chain is built from TRBV18 and TRBJ2-5; 8 bases are shared with TRBD1. Germline V gives CDR1 KGHSH, CDR2 LQKENI. J lost 7 bases, V lost 4 bases, and 8 bases had no gene match. The CDR3 extends over 14 amino acids.

This clonotype was seen repeatedly, ten times or more. The V and J genes are TRBV6-2 or TRBV6-3 and TRBJ2-5, with D perhaps assigned TRBD1 or TRBD2 (5 bases each). Germline lookup yields CDR1 MNHEY and CDR2 SVGEGT. V was trimmed by 5 bases and J by 0 bases, leaving 13 bases between them. CDR3 length equals 15 residues. CDR3 DNA: TGTGCCAGCAGTCCGGGACCCAAAAACCAAGAGACCCAGTACTTC. Translated: CASSPGPKNQETQYF.

This clonotype was seen a handful of times. This chain joins TRBV19 and TRBJ2-2; TRBD2 aligns across 7 bases. V shed 8 bases and J 6 bases; nucleotides not matched to a gene: 15. Germline assignment: CDR1 LNHDA and CDR2 SQIVND (reference sequence). The CDR3 length is 16 residues. The CDR3 nucleotides are TGTGCCAGTTACACCGGGACTACTCCTAGTCCCGGGGAGCTGTTTTTT. Amino acids: CASYTGTTPSPGELFF.

The table lists this clonotype with a few counts. The V gene is TRBV4-1, the J gene TRBJ2-2; 14 positions match TRBD2. Germline CDR1 and CDR2: MGHRA and YSYEKL. Germline trimming cut 1 base from V and 5 bases from J; bases unmatched to any gene: 6. The CDR3 loop spans 18 amino acids. CDR3 in amino acids: CASSQGGLAGVGTGELFF. Written as DNA, the CDR3 is TGCGCCAGCAGCCAAGGGGGACTAGCGGGAGTGGGTACCGGGGAGCTGTTTTTT.

This clonotype was recorded many times. The V call is TRBV14, the J call TRBJ1-5; tentative D call: TRBD1 (5 bases). CDR3 length: 12 amino acids. Germline V gives CDR1 SGHDN, CDR2 FVKESK. Trimming cost V 9 bases and J 5 bases, with 11 bases left between them. For the CDR3, the DNA is TGTGCCAGAACCCAGGGAGATCAGCCCCAGCATTTT. It translates to CARTQGDQPQHF.

This clonotype was picked up many times. J is TRBJ1-2 and V is TRBV30; 9 bases map to TRBD1. This CDR3 has 13 residues. Germline CDR1 and CDR2: GTSNPN and SVGIG (reference sequence). V lost 1 base to trimming and J lost 6 bases; unmatched junction nucleotides: 3. The CDR3 spells CAWSEQGADGYTF. Here the CDR3 DNA reads TGTGCCTGGAGTGAACAGGGGGCCGATGGCTACACCTTC.

This clonotype appeared many times. The CDR3 DNA follows: TGTGCCAGCAGCCCAACCCGGGACAGGGGGCCGGGCTACACCTTC. It is translated as CASSPTRDRGPGYTF. The chain combines TRBV7-8 with TRBJ1-2; 12 bases fit TRBD1. From germline, CDR1 is SGHVS and CDR2 FQNEAQ. CDR3 size: 15 residues. The V segment lost 5 bases and the J segment 8 bases; nucleotides outside the gene matches: 9.

V gene TRBV29-1 combines with J gene TRBJ1-1; no clear D. The CDR3 length is 13 residues. V lost 4 bases to trimming and J lost 2 bases, with 11 bases between them. The germline V gene has CDR1 SQVTM and CDR2 ANQGSEA. CDR3 protein: CSVVGGHNTEAFF. The CDR3 DNA is TGCAGCGTTGTCGGAGGCCATAACACTGAAGCTTTCTTT.

The chain combines TRBV9 with TRBJ2-7; D assignment may be TRBD1 or TRBD2 (5 bases each). The germline gives CDR1 SGDLS, CDR2 YYNGEE. Trimming removed 0 bases at V and 6 bases at J, with 10 bases between. The CDR3 spans 13 residues. DNA for the CDR3: TGTGCCAGCAGCGTAGACGATGGGACCGAGCAGTACTTC. Amino acids: CASSVDDGTEQYF.

This clonotype was seen many times. The rearrangement uses TRBV9 and TRBJ2-7; D uncertain. This CDR3 spans 13 amino acids. Trimming took off 0 bases at V and 2 bases at J, with 6 bases between the two ends. CDR1 is SGDLS, CDR2 YYNGEE, per germline. CDR3 loop: CASSVGDTYEQYF. The CDR3 DNA follows: TGTGCCAGCAGCGTAGGAGACACCTACGAGCAGTACTTC.

With regard to this clonotype: One end of the junction is discordant with germline, which a read error may explain. The chain recombines TRBV7-8 with TRBJ2-7; 11 bases agree with TRBD2. This CDR3 is built from 16 residues. Germline V gene sequence: CDR1 SGHVS, CDR2 FQNEAQ. The CDR3, as DNA: TGTGCCAGCGGCTTTACTAGCGGGAGTACCTCCTACGAGCAGTACTTC. It translates to CASGFTSGSTSYEQYF.

This clonotype was found many times. The genes are TRBV11-2 and TRBJ2-7, with D hard to call. Per germline, CDR1 SGHAT and CDR2 FQNNGV. This CDR3 region has 13 residues. Trimming shortened V by 1 base and J by 6 bases, and 10 bases separated the two germline ends. The CDR3 coding sequence is TGTGCCAGCAGCTTAGGAGCGACCGGCGAGCAGTACTTC. Its protein is CASSLGATGEQYF.

There are many counts of this clonotype. The chain recombines TRBV6-4 with TRBJ1-3, with a weak D call TRBD1 (5 bases). CDR1 MRHNA and CDR2 SNTAGT come from the germline V gene. Trimming left V 2 bases short and J 4 bases short, with 9 bases between. The CDR3 runs 14 residues. The CDR3 region has the DNA TGTGCCAGCAGTGACCAGGGAGCAGGAAACACCATATATTTT. Translation: CASSDQGAGNTIYF.

This chain connects TRBV6-5 to TRBJ1-1; TRBD1 might be the D (5 bases). Germline V lookup: CDR1 MNHEY, CDR2 SVGAGI. This CDR3 has 14 amino acids. V lost 4 bases to trimming and J lost 10 bases, with 19 bases between them. The CDR3 is CASSSLLRIGGAFF. DNA of the CDR3: TGTGCCAGCAGTTCCCTCCTTAGGATTGGGGGAGCTTTCTTT.

This clonotype was observed many times. This chain uses TRBV15 with TRBJ2-7; the match to TRBD1 covers 7 bases. Germline values: CDR1 LNHNV, CDR2 YYDKDF (reference sequence). V was pared by 8 bases and J by 1 base, with 8 bases of the junction left unmatched. The CDR3 runs 14 residues. The DNA of the CDR3 is TGTGCCACCGCCGACAGGGCCCTATCCTACGAGCAGTACTTC. It translates to CATADRALSYEQYF.